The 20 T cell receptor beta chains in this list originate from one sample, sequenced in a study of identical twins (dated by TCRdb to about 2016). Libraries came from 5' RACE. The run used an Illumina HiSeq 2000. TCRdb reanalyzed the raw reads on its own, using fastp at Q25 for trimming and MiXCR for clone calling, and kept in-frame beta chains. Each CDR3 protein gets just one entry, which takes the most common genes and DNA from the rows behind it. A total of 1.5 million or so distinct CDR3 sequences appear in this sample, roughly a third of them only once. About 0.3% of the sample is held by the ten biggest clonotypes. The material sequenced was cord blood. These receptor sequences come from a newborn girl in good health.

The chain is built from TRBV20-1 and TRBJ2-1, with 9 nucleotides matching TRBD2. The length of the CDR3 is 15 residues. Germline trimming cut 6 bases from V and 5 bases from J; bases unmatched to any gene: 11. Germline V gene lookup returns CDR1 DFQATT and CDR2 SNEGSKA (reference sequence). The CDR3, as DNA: TGCAGTGCCCCACACTTGAGCGGGGGGAACAATGAGCAGTTCTTC. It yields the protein CSAPHLSGGNNEQFF.

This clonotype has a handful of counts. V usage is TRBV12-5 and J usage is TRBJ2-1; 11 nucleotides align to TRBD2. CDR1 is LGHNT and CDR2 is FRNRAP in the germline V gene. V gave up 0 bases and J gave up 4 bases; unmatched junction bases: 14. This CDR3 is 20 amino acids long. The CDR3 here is CASGLVPILATSGNYNEQFF. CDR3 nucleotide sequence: TGTGCTAGTGGTTTGGTTCCCATTTTGGCGACTAGCGGGAATTACAATGAGCAGTTCTTC.

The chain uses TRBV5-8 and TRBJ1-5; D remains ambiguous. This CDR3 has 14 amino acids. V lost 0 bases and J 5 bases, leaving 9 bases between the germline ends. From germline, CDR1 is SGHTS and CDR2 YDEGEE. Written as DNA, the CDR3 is TGTGCCAGCAGCTTGGCGCCAGCGGATCAGCCCCAGCATTTT. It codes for CASSLAPADQPQHF.

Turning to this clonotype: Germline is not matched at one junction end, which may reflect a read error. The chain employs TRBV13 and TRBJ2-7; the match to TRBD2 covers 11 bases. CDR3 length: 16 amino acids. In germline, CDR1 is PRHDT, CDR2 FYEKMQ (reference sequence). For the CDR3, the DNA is TGTGCCGGCAGCTTATGGTCACTAGCGGGAGTCTACGAGCAGTACTTC. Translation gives CAGSLWSLAGVYEQYF.

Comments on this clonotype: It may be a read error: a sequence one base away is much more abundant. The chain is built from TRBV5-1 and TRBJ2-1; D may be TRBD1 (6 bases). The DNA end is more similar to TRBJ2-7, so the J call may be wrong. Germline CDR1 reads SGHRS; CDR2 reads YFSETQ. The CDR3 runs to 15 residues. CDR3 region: CASSLEGETYNEQYF. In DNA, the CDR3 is TGCGCCAGCAGCTTAGAGGGGGAGACCTACAATGAGCAGTACTTC.

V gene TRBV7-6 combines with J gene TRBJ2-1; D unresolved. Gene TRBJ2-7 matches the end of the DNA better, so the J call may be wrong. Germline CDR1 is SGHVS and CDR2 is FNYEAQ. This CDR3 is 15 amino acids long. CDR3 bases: TGTGCCAGCAGCTTAGTAGATGGAAGACACAATGAGCAGTACTTC. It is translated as CASSLVDGRHNEQYF.

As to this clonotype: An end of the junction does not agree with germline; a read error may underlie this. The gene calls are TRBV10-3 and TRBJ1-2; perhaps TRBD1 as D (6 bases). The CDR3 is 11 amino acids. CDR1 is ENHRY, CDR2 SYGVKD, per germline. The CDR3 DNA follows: TGTGCCGCCCAAGGGGGGTATGGCTACATCTTC. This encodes CAAQGGYGYIF.

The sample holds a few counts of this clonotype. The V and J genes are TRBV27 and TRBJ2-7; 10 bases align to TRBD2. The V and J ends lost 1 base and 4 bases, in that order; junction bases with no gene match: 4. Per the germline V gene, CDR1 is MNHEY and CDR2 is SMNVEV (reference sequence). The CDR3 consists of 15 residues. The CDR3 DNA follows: TGTGCCAGCAGTTTATATCCTAGCGGGGGTTACGAGCAGTACTTC. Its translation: CASSLYPSGGYEQYF.

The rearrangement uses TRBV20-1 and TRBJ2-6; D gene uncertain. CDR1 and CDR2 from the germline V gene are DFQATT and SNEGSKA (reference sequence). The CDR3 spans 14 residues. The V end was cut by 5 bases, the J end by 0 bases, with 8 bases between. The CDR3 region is CSAVDTSGANVLTF. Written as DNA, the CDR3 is TGCAGTGCTGTCGACACCTCTGGGGCCAACGTCCTGACTTTC.

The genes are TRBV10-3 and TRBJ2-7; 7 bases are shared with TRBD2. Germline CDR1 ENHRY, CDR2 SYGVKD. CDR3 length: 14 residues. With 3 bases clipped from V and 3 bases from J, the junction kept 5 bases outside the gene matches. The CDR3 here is CAISDGLAVYEQYF. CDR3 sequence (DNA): TGTGCCATCAGTGATGGTCTAGCGGTCTACGAGCAGTACTTC.

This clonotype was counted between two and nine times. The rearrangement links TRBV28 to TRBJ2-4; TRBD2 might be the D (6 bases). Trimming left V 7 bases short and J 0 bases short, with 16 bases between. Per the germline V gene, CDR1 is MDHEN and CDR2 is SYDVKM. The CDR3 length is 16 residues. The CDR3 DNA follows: TGTGCCAGCATGGGCACGGGACTCCAAGCCAAAAACATTCAGTACTTC. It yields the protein CASMGTGLQAKNIQYF.

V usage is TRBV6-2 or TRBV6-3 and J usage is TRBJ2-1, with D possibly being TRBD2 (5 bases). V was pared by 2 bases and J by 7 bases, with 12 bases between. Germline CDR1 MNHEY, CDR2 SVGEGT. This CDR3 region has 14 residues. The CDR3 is CASSYRTRGNEQFF. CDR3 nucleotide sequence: TGTGCCAGCAGTTACAGGACTCGGGGTAATGAGCAGTTCTTC.

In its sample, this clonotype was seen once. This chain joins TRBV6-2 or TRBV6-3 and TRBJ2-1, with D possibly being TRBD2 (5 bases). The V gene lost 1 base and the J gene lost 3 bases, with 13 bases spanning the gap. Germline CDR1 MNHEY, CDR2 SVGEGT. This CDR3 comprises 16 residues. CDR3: CASSYYVGENYNEQFF. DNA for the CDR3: TGTGCCAGCAGTTACTATGTGGGAGAGAACTACAATGAGCAGTTCTTC.

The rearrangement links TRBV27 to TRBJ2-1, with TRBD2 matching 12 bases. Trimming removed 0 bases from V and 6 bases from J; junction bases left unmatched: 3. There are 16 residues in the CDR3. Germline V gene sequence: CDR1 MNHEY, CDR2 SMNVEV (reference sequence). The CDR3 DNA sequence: TGTGCCAGCAGTTTATCGAGACTAGCGGGGGTCAATGAGCAGTTCTTC. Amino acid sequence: CASSLSRLAGVNEQFF.

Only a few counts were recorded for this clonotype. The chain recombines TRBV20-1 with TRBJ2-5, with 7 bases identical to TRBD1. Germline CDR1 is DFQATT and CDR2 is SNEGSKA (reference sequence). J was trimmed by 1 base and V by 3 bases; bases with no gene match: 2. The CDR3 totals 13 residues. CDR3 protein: CSASWDSQETQYF. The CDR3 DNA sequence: TGCAGTGCTAGTTGGGACAGCCAAGAGACCCAGTACTTC.

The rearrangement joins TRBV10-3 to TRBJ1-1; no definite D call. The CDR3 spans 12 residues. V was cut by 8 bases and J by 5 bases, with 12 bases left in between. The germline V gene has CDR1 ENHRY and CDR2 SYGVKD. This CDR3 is CAIRGLGTEAFF. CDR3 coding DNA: TGTGCCATCCGGGGTTTGGGAACTGAAGCTTTCTTT.

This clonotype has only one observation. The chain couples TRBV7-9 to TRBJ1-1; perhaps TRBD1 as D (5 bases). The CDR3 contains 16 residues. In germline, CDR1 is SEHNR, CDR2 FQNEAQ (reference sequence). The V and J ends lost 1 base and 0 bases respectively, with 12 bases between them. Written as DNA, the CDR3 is TGTGCCAGCAGCTTAGGAGGGGAGGTATTGAACACTGAAGCTTTCTTT. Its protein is CASSLGGEVLNTEAFF.

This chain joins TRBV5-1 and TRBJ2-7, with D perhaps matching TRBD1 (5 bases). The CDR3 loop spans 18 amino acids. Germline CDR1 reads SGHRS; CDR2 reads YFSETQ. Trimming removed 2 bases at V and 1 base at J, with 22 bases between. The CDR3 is CASSFRNRFRPTSYEQYF. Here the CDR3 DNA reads TGCGCCAGCAGCTTCAGGAACAGGTTCCGTCCCACGTCCTACGAGCAGTACTTC.

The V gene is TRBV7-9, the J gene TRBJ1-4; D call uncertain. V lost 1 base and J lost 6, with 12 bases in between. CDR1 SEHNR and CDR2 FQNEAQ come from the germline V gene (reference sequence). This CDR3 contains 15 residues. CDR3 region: CASSLVGTFYEKLFF. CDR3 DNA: TGTGCCAGCAGCTTAGTAGGAACATTTTATGAAAAACTGTTTTTT.

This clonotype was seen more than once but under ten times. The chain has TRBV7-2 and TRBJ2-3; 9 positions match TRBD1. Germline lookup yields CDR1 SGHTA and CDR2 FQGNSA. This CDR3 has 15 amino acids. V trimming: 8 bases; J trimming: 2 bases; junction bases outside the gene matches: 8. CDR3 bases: TGTGCCAGCTCGACAGGGGGGGCCCCCACAGATACGCAGTATTTT. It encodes CASSTGGAPTDTQYF.